These 14 T cell receptor beta chains were sequenced from one sample in a study of cytomegalovirus exposure and HLA in healthy donors. A multiplex PCR was run with 60 Vbeta primers and 13 Jbeta primers. TCRdb keeps only in-frame clones here, not all; method: immunoSEQ multiplex PCR. In the table there are about 210,000 clones, under 85% of which are singletons. The sequenced sample was PBMCs. These receptor sequences come from a woman in her forties or fifties in good health and CMV-seropositive.

The V gene is TRBV30, the J gene TRBJ1-6; D not resolved. Per germline, CDR1 GTSNPN and CDR2 SVGIG (reference sequence). V was shortened by 2 bases and J by 6 bases, with 11 bases between the two germline ends. The CDR3 length is 14 residues. The CDR3 region is CAWSSGRSNSPLHF. For the CDR3, the DNA is TGTGCCTGGAGTAGCGGCAGAAGTAATTCACCCCTCCACTTT.

J is TRBJ1-2 and V is TRBV11-1; D is unclear. The germline V and J ends were trimmed by 1 base and 8 bases, with 17 bases remaining between them. This CDR3 has 15 amino acids. The germline gives CDR1 SGHAT, CDR2 FQDESV (reference sequence). This chain's CDR3 is CASSLEAQTLAGYTF. CDR3 DNA sequence: TGTGCCAGCAGCTTAGAGGCCCAGACACTGGCGGGCTACACCTTC.

This clone has a handful of counts. The chain couples TRBV14 to TRBJ2-3, with 9 positions matching TRBD1. V shed 3 bases and J 3 bases; nucleotides not matched to a gene: 4. Germline CDR1 SGHDN, CDR2 FVKESK. The CDR3 is made up of 15 amino acids. The CDR3 protein is CASSQDRGWTDTQYF. In DNA form, the CDR3 reads TGTGCCAGCAGCCAGGACAGGGGTTGGACAGATACGCAGTATTTT.

The genes are TRBV29-1 and TRBJ1-2; no firm D call. The CDR3 has 13 residues. Germline CDR1 reads SQVTM; CDR2 reads ANQGSEA. V was trimmed by 0 bases and J by 2 bases, leaving 7 bases between them. CDR3: CSVEELVNYGYTF. For the CDR3, the DNA is TGCAGCGTTGAAGAATTAGTGAACTATGGCTACACCTTC.

This sequence joins TRBV2 and TRBJ2-7, with 7 bases fitting TRBD1. CDR1 and CDR2 from the germline V gene are SNHLY and FYNNEI. Trimming cost V 5 bases and J 1 base; bases outside gene matches: 14. This CDR3 is 17 amino acids long. The DNA of the CDR3 is TGTGCCAGCAGTTTCCCTCTCTCCGACAGGGAATCCTACGAGCAGTACTTC. Amino acids: CASSFPLSDRESYEQYF.

As for this clone: Additional DNA sequences in this sample encode the identical CDR3. This rearrangement joins TRBV4-2 to TRBJ2-2, with unresolved D. Germline assignment: CDR1 LGHNA and CDR2 YNFKEQ. The CDR3 sequence is 15 residues long. Trimming took off 4 bases at V and 6 bases at J, with 15 bases between the two ends. The CDR3 region is CASSPPSARPGELFF. CDR3 DNA: TGTGCCAGCAGCCCTCCATCAGCCAGGCCCGGGGAGCTGTTTTTT.

V is TRBV7-3 and J is TRBJ2-1; D call uncertain. This CDR3 has 13 residues. The V end was cut by 1 base, the J end by 8 bases, with 9 bases between. The germline gives CDR1 SGHTA, CDR2 FQGTGA. In DNA form, the CDR3 reads TGTGCCAGCAGCTTAAGGCTACTACATGAGCAGTTCTTC. Its translation: CASSLRLLHEQFF.

The V and J genes are TRBV5-4 and TRBJ2-5; 13 bases match TRBD2. CDR1 is SGHNT and CDR2 is YYREEE in the germline V gene (reference sequence). Trimming removed 3 bases from V and 2 bases from J; junction bases left unmatched: 4. This CDR3 is built from 16 residues. The CDR3, as DNA: TGTGCCAGCAGCTCGGGACTAGCGGGGTATCAAGAGACCCAGTACTTC. Amino acid sequence: CASSSGLAGYQETQYF.

The V gene is TRBV5-5, the J gene TRBJ1-2; weak D call: TRBD1 (5 bases). The ends were cut back, 5 bases at V and 3 bases at J, with 14 bases in the middle. The CDR3 is made up of 14 amino acids. Germline CDR1 is SGHKS and CDR2 is YYEKEE (reference sequence). The DNA of the CDR3 is TGTGCCAGCAGTCCTCGCGCGGGGGACTATGGCTACACCTTC. Protein product: CASSPRAGDYGYTF.

The CDR3 DNA is TGCGCCAGCAGCCCGAGTTGGGACAGGGACAGGTTTAGTGCTGAAGCTTTCTTT. Translated, it gives CASSPSWDRDRFSAEAFF. The chain recombines TRBV4-3 with TRBJ1-1, with 9 bases lining up with TRBD1. Germline loops: CDR1 LGHNA, CDR2 YSLEER. J was trimmed by 6 bases and V by 4 bases; bases with no gene match: 18. This CDR3 is built from 18 residues.

The chain is built from TRBV4-1 and TRBJ2-5, with 8 bases identical to TRBD2. The end of the DNA is better explained by TRBJ2-7, so the J call may be wrong. From germline, CDR1 is MGHRA and CDR2 YSYEKL. This CDR3 is built from 16 residues. The CDR3 reads CASSQRSISGGYEQYF. For the CDR3, the DNA is TGCGCCAGCAGCCAAAGATCGATAAGCGGGGGATACGAGCAGTACTTC.

The V gene is TRBV7-2, the J gene TRBJ2-7; weak D call: TRBD2 (7 bases). Per germline, CDR1 SGHTA and CDR2 FQGNSA. The CDR3 covers 14 residues. V was cut by 5 bases and J by 3 bases, with 14 bases left in between. CDR3 sequence: CASSPGGPLYEQYF. The CDR3 nucleotides read TGTGCCAGCAGCCCGGGGGGCCCCCTCTACGAGCAGTACTTC.

This clone was picked up one time. This sequence joins TRBV6-5 and TRBJ1-2, with 8 bases fitting TRBD1. Germline values: CDR1 MNHEY, CDR2 SVGAGI. The trim removed 5 bases at V and 0 bases at J, leaving 5 bases unmatched. CDR3 size: 15 residues. This CDR3 reads CASSQGQAANYGYTF. Here the CDR3 DNA reads TGTGCCAGCAGTCAGGGACAGGCAGCTAACTATGGCTACACCTTC.

The chain links TRBV27 to TRBJ1-1; 7 positions match TRBD1. This CDR3 spans 18 amino acids. V was pared by 4 bases and J by 6 bases, with 20 bases of the junction left unmatched. Germline V gene lookup returns CDR1 MNHEY and CDR2 SMNVEV (reference sequence). The CDR3 region has the DNA TGTGCCAGCAGTTCTACCCCCACTTCGACAGGGAGTAAGGCTGAAGCTTTCTTT. Residues: CASSSTPTSTGSKAEAFF.